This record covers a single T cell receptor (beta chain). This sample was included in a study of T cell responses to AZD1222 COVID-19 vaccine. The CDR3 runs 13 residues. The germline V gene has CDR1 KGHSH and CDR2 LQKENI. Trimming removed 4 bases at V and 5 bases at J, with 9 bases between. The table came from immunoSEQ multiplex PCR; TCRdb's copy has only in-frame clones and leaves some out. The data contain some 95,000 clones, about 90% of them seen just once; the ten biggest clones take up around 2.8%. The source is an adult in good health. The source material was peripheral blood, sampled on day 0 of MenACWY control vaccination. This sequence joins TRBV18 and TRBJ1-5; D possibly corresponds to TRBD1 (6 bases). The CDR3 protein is CASSRGRDQPQHF. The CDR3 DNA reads TGTGCCAGCTCACGGGGGCGAGATCAGCCCCAGCATTTT.